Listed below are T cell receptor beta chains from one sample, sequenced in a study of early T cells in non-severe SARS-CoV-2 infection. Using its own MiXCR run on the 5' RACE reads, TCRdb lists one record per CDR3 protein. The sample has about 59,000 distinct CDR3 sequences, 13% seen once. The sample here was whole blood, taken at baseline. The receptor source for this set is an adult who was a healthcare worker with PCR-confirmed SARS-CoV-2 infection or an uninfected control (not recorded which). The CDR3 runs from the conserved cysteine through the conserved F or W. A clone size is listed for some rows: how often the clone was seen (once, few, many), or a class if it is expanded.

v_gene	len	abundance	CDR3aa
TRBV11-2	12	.	CASSSINEKLFF
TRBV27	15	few	CASSWSQAGNTEAFF
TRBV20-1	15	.	CSARPPDRENHGYTF
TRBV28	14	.	CASSARQGWYEQYF
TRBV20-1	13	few	CSAREASQETQYF
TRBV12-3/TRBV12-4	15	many	CASSLGQGAGNIQYF
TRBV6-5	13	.	CASSFTGGAGYTF
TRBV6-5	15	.	CASSEDRGSYNEQFF
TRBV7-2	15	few	CASSLFGEGNQPQHF
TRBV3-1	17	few	CASSQDIGAGWAYEQYF
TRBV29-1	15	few	CSVEDQGHFTDTQYF
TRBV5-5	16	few	CASSSKTGGSTDTQYF
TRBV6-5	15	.	CASSFFGTGGYEQYF
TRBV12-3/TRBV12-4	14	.	CASSFPPEGYEQYF
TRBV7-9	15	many	CASSRLGLSIYEQYF
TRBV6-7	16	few	CASSYSSEGSTDTQYF
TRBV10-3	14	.	CAISERGLTYEQYF
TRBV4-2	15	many	CASSQDWTVGDTQYF
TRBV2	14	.	CASSGRRSGDTQYF
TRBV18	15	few	CASSPLPTESYEQYF
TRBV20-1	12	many	CSVGTGDGEAFF
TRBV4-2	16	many	CASSQLGDYPQETQYF
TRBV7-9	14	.	CASSGGQANYGYTF
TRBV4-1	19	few	CASSIRYLAGGGASYEQYF
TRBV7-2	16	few	CASSPRGQIANQPQHF
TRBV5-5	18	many	CASSFLGLAGVIYNEQFF
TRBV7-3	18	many	CASSLGTGRALRDSPLHF
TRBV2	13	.	CASSMGMNTEAFF
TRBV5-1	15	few	CASSAGHRGNTEAFF
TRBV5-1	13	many	CASSVGTGGGYTF
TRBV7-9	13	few	CASSLAANQPQHF
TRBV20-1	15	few	CSASESVGGGTEAFF
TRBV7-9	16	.	CASSRGGAAGTDTQYF
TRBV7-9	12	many	CASSQSWDEQFF
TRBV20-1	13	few	CSALWAGSHGYTF
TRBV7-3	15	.	CASSRAGGQTDTQYF
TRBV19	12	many	CASHRAHQPQHF
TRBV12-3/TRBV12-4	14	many	CASSPRQGNTEAFF
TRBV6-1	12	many	CASSDQGIKQYF
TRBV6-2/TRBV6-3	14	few	CASKSTGRDNEQFF
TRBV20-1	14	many	CSAERGSGANVLTF
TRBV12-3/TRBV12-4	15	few	CASSPPSGRIDEQYF
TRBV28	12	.	CASSFQDTEAFF
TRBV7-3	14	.	CASSPSVRANVLTF
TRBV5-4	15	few	CASSTRQGLNTEAFF
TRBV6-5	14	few	CASTPGGSSYEQYF
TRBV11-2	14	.	CASSLDRTRNGYTF
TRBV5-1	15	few	CASSVGTSGSNEQFF
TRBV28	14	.	CASTLGQGAEKLFF
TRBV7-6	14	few	CASSGGASNQPQHF
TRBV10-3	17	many	CAISAFTGTAPTDTQYF
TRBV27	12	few	CASSFAKGPAFF
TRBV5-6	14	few	CASSGTGREYEQYF
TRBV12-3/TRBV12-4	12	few	CASNENRGGAFF
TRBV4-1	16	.	CASSQVPVTTGYGYTF